This TCR beta chain is from a study of monozygotic twins with inflammatory bowel disease. General study points: Diversity of TCRbeta measured by inverse Simpson was lower in IBD patients than in healthy co-twins. Fewer shared clonotypes with others were found in IBD patients than in healthy twins, especially with disease activity.

The V gene's germline CDR1 is DFQATT and CDR2 SNEGSKA (reference sequence). The CDR3 totals 13 residues. Eight cDNA synthesis reactions were run for every sample. TCRdb re-called the 5' RACE reads, yielding one record per CDR3 amino acid sequence without DNA. This sample's table has more than 350,000 distinct CDR3 sequences. Of note for this clonotype: Its target is unknown.

The chain uses TRBV20-1 and TRBJ2-2; TCRdb's assignment of TRBD1 cannot be checked, as there is no DNA. The receptor comes from a human donor with ulcerative colitis or Crohn's disease, or a healthy co-twin of an affected twin (not recorded which). Sequenced: blood. The CDR3 sequence is CSAPKGPTGELFF.